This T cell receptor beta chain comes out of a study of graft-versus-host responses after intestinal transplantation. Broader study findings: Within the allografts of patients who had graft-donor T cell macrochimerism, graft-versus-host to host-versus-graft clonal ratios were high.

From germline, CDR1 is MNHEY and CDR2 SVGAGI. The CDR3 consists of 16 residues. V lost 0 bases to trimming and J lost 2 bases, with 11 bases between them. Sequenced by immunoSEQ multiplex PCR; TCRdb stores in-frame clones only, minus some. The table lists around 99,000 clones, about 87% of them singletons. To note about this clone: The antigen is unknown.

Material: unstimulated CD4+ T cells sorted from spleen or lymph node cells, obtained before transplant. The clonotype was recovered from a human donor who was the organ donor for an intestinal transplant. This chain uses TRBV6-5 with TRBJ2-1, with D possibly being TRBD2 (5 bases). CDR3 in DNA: TGTGCCAGCAGTTACTCCTGGGGAGCTACCTACAATGAGCAGTTCTTC. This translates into CASSYSWGATYNEQFF.